Listed below are T cell receptor beta chains from one sample, sequenced in a study of vaccination effects on CD4 cells after COVID-19. Produced via immunoSEQ multiplex PCR; TCRdb's table is partial and in-frame only. The table has approximately 26,000 clones, roughly three quarters seen once. No antigen is known for these receptors. This sample comprised CD4+ T cells from PBMCs cultured with SARS-CoV-2 spike peptides, obtained after COVID-19 vaccination. The receptors shown here come from a human donor who received a COVID-19 vaccine. CDR3s include the opening cysteine and the closing phenylalanine or tryptophan. The order of the fields is CDR3 DNA, CDR3 protein, J gene, clone size, D gene, V gene. D genes are given only for firm matches. Only part of the rows carry a size: once, few, many, or a class if the clone is expanded.

CDR3nt: TGTGCCAGCTCACTTACAGGGCTGAGAGCTTTCTTT
CDR3aa: CASSLTGLRAFF
j_gene: TRBJ1-1
abundance: -
d_gene: -
v_gene: TRBV18

CDR3nt: TGTGCCAGCAGTTTAGTATCTAGCGGGAGCACAGATACGCAGTATTTT
CDR3aa: CASSLVSSGSTDTQYF
j_gene: TRBJ2-3
abundance: -
d_gene: TRBD2
v_gene: TRBV27

CDR3nt: TGTGCCAGCAGTTACGTATTATTTGGACTAGCGGGAGATGTTCGAAAGACCCAGTACTTC
CDR3aa: CASSYVLFGLAGDVRKTQYF
j_gene: TRBJ2-5
abundance: -
d_gene: TRBD2
v_gene: TRBV5-4

CDR3nt: TGTGCCAGCAGCTCTAGCGGGATCACAGATACGCAGTATTTT
CDR3aa: CASSSSGITDTQYF
j_gene: TRBJ2-3
abundance: -
d_gene: TRBD2
v_gene: TRBV3-1/TRBV3-2

CDR3nt: TGTGCCAGCAGCTTAGACGGCAGGGCCGAATCCTATGGCTACACCTTC
CDR3aa: CASSLDGRAESYGYTF
j_gene: TRBJ1-2
abundance: -
d_gene: -
v_gene: TRBV7-8

CDR3nt: TGTGCCAGCAGCCAGGGAGAGACCCAGTACTTC
CDR3aa: CASSQGETQYF
j_gene: TRBJ2-5
abundance: once
d_gene: -
v_gene: TRBV6-5

CDR3nt: TGCGCCAGCGGGGCCGGGGGGTCGGTCACTGAAGCTTTCTTT
CDR3aa: CASGAGGSVTEAFF
j_gene: TRBJ1-1
abundance: few
d_gene: -
v_gene: TRBV5-1

CDR3nt: TGTGCCAGCAGCCATCTGGCGCTTGACTCCTACAATGAGCAGTTCTTC
CDR3aa: CASSHLALDSYNEQFF
j_gene: TRBJ2-1
abundance: -
d_gene: -
v_gene: TRBV3-1/TRBV3-2

CDR3nt: TGTGCCAGCAGCGCTGACAGTAAACAAGAGACCCAGTACTTC
CDR3aa: CASSADSKQETQYF
j_gene: TRBJ2-5
abundance: once
d_gene: -
v_gene: TRBV9

CDR3nt: TGTGCCAGCAGCTTATGGAGCGGGGGAGGTACCGGGGAGCTGTTTTTT
CDR3aa: CASSLWSGGGTGELFF
j_gene: TRBJ2-2
abundance: -
d_gene: TRBD2
v_gene: TRBV7-2

CDR3nt: TGTGCCAGCAGGGACCCGAGAGGCGCAGATACGCAGTATTTT
CDR3aa: CASRDPRGADTQYF
j_gene: TRBJ2-3
abundance: -
d_gene: -
v_gene: TRBV5-4

CDR3nt: TGTGCCAGCAGTTACTCGGGGGGGACAGGGGGCTACGAGCAGTACTTC
CDR3aa: CASSYSGGTGGYEQYF
j_gene: TRBJ2-7
abundance: -
d_gene: TRBD1
v_gene: TRBV6-5

CDR3nt: TGTGCCAGTAGTAGGGACGGCCGCTCCTACGAGCAGTACTTC
CDR3aa: CASSRDGRSYEQYF
j_gene: TRBJ2-7
abundance: -
d_gene: -
v_gene: TRBV19

CDR3nt: TGTGCCAGCGGCCCACCGGGGTTTAGTGTTTTCTTT
CDR3aa: CASGPPGFSVFF
j_gene: TRBJ1-1
abundance: -
d_gene: -
v_gene: TRBV5-4